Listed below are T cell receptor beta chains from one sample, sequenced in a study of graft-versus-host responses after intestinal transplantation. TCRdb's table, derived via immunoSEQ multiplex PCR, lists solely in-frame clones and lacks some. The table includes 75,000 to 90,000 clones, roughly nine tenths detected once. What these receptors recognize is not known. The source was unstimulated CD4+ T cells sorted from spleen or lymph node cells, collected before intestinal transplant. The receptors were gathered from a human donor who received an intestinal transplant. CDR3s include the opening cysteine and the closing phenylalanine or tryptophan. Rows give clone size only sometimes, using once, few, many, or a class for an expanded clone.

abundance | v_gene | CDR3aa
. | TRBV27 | CASSSHSGGVETQYF
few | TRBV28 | CASRRTASYEQYF
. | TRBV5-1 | CASSLEWDSYEQYF
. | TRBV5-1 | CASSEDRGGGEKLFF
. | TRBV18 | CASSPSRQGAYNEQFF
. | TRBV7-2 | CASSKTGLLEPQHF
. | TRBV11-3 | CASQSGGAQHEQFF
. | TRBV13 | CASSHLTSGFDEETQYF
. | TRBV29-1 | CSVDMGGKGSYNEQFF
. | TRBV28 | CASSPLSKAGLAGSKETQYF
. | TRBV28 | CASSLPWTSGLGEQYF
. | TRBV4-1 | CASSQREREAANTGELFF
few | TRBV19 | CASSPGGTGNYYGYTF
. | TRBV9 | CASSLGTEPYEQYF
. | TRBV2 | CASSAAGGSSTEAFF
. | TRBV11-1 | CASSLVTGAYEQYF
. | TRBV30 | CAHSVAGSRKAFF
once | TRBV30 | CAWSRWGTGPSYEQYF
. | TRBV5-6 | CASSLARLEPRGTQYF
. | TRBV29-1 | CSVVPSEQGRTDTQYF
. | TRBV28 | CASSGDRGRIVRTASTDTQYF
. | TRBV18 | CASSSLAGANNEQFF
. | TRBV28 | CASSPHQGQGGQPQHF
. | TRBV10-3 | CAISGGAISGNTIYF
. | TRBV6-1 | CASSEREGSGYQPQHF
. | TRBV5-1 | CASSQGQGDEKLFF
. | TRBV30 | CASQGEDSPLHF
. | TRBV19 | CASSNPTGKNIQYF
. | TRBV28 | CASSLYAGREDGYTF
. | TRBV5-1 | CASSLPPLTGANYGYTF
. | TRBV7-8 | CASSYSGTSGVSSYNEQFF
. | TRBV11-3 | CASSLSQGESYTF
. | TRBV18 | CASSPREGGNGYTF
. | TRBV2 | CASRGDSGLNSPLHF
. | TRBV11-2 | CASSLDVGLAGLQETQYF